These 15 T cell receptor beta chains share one sample of origin, sequenced in a study of blood T cell repertoires in COVID-19. Sequenced by immunoSEQ multiplex PCR; TCRdb stores in-frame clones only, minus some. The sample includes 50,000 or so clones, 86% of them seen just once. Sequenced: peripheral blood. Receptors were obtained from a woman of 80 years or more with acute or convalescent COVID-19.

The J gene is TRBJ2-1, the V gene TRBV19; 7 bases match TRBD2. After removal of 7 bases from V and 6 bases from J, the junction contained 6 bases not matched to a gene. Germline-derived CDR1 and CDR2 are LNHDA and SQIVND (reference sequence). This CDR3 is built from 13 residues. CDR3 loop: CASTRLASNEQFF. The CDR3 bases are TGTGCCAGTACTCGACTAGCCTCCAATGAGCAGTTCTTC.

This chain uses TRBV9 with TRBJ2-3, with a weak D call TRBD1 (5 bases). This CDR3 is built from 16 residues. V lost 0 bases and J lost 1, with 12 bases in between. Germline CDR1 SGDLS, CDR2 YYNGEE. DNA for the CDR3: TGTGCCAGCAGCGTAGGAGGCAGGGTTGGCACAGATACGCAGTATTTT. It codes for CASSVGGRVGTDTQYF.

The chain links TRBV21-1 to TRBJ2-2; the table assigns TRBD2, which was not confirmed against the DNA. TRBV21-1 is a pseudogene. There are 16 residues in the CDR3. Here the CDR3 DNA reads TGTGCCAGCAGCGGCGATTCGGGAGTTAAGACCGGGGAGCTGTTTTTT. Translating it yields CASSGDSGVKTGELFF.

The V and J genes are TRBV7-9 and TRBJ2-1; 10 bases are shared with TRBD1. The CDR3 covers 15 residues. Germline V gene lookup returns CDR1 SEHNR and CDR2 FQNEAQ (reference sequence). V lost 11 bases and J lost 9; bases outside the gene matches: 16. DNA for the CDR3: TGTGCCTTAGTACCACCGGGACAGGGGTTAGGTGAGCAGTTCTTC. Encoded protein: CALVPPGQGLGEQFF. The full variable domain, with the rest looked up from reference TRBV7-9 and TRBJ2-1, is DTGVSQNPRHKITKRGQNVTFRCDPISEHNRLYWYRQTLGQGPEFLTYFQNEAQLEKSRLLSDRFSAERPKGSFSTLEIQRTEQGDSAMYLCALVPPGQGLGEQFFGPGTRLTVL.

The chain is built from TRBV4-1 and TRBJ1-4; D gene ambiguous. The CDR3 consists of 16 residues. V lost 4 bases and J 8 bases, leaving 20 bases between the germline ends. Looked up from germline, CDR1 is MGHRA and CDR2 is YSYEKL. CDR3 nucleotide sequence: TGCGCCAGCAGCCTTTATGTGTGGACTAATCGGGAAAAACTGTTTTTT. It yields the protein CASSLYVWTNREKLFF.

CDR3 bases: TGCGCCAGCAGCCAAGAACCCCTGGGCGGGGAGACCCAGTACTTC. Its translation: CASSQEPLGGETQYF. The chain uses TRBV4-1 and TRBJ2-5; perhaps TRBD2 as D (5 bases). V was shortened by 0 bases and J by 5 bases, with 13 bases between the two germline ends. In germline, CDR1 is MGHRA, CDR2 YSYEKL. This CDR3 is built from 15 residues.

The chain combines TRBV5-1 with TRBJ2-1; perhaps TRBD1 as D (6 bases). Germline V CDR1 and CDR2: SGHRS, YFSETQ. The CDR3 length is 13 residues. The V gene lost 2 bases and the J gene lost 4 bases, with 7 bases spanning the gap. This CDR3 reads CASSLGQYNEQFF. The CDR3 region has the DNA TGCGCCAGCAGCTTAGGACAGTACAATGAGCAGTTCTTC.

J is TRBJ2-3 and V is TRBV18; 9 bases line up with TRBD2. In germline, CDR1 is KGHSH, CDR2 LQKENI. Trimming at V came to 5 bases and at J to 9 bases, leaving 6 bases not matched to a gene. The CDR3 runs 13 residues. The CDR3 coding sequence is TGTGCCAGCTCATGGACTAGCGAGGAAACGCAGTATTTT. Translation: CASSWTSEETQYF.

This clone was seen more than once but under ten times. The rearrangement links TRBV2 to TRBJ2-2; 13 bases match TRBD2. Germline CDR1 reads SNHLY; CDR2 reads FYNNEI. V lost 5 bases and J lost 4; bases outside the gene matches: 4. The CDR3 length is 16 residues. CDR3: CASSLLAGGFTGELFF. The CDR3 DNA is TGTGCCAGCAGTTTACTAGCGGGAGGGTTCACCGGGGAGCTGTTTTTT.

The chain has TRBV12-1 and TRBJ2-5; the table gives TRBD2 as D, unverified against the DNA. TRBV12-1 has pseudogene status. The CDR3 runs to 11 residues. This CDR3 reads CASSWPAAQYF. The CDR3 nucleotides read TGTGCCAGCAGCTGGCCGGCGGCCCAGTACTTC.

The chain carries TRBV30 and TRBJ1-3; D possibly corresponds to TRBD1 (6 bases). Trimming cost V 5 bases and J 2 bases, with 10 bases left between them. The CDR3 spans 13 residues. Germline values: CDR1 GTSNPN, CDR2 SVGIG (reference sequence). CDR3 sequence reads: CAWRGGPGNTIYF. The CDR3 DNA reads as TGTGCCTGGCGAGGGGGACCTGGAAACACCATATATTTT.

In DNA, the CDR3 is TGTGCCAGCAGTGATAATCGGGGGTGGTCCTACGAGCAGTACTTC. Translated, it gives CASSDNRGWSYEQYF. The rearrangement links TRBV6-2 or TRBV6-3 to TRBJ2-7, with D perhaps matching TRBD2 (6 bases). Germline CDR1 reads MNHEY; CDR2 reads SVGEGT. The CDR3 has 15 amino acids. The germline V and J ends were trimmed by 5 bases and 1 base, with 15 bases remaining between them.

V gene TRBV7-3 combines with J gene TRBJ1-1; possibly TRBD1 for D (6 bases). V lost 5 bases, J lost 2 bases, and 12 bases lay in between. Germline V lookup: CDR1 SGHTA, CDR2 FQGTGA. This CDR3 has 14 residues. The CDR3 sequence: CASSSGTHNTEAFF. DNA of the CDR3: TGTGCCAGCAGCAGCGGGACACACAACACTGAAGCTTTCTTT.

The chain recombines TRBV7-9 with TRBJ1-3; TRBD1 is a possible D gene (5 bases). The length of the CDR3 is 13 residues. Trimming took 1 base from V and 7 from J, leaving 8 bases between them. The germline CDR1 and CDR2 sequences are SEHNR and FQNEAQ (reference sequence). CDR3 residues: CASSLVQGNTIYF. The CDR3, as DNA: TGTGCCAGCAGCTTAGTCCAGGGCAACACCATATATTTT.

The chain uses TRBV30 and TRBJ1-5; no reliable D call. Germline values: CDR1 GTSNPN, CDR2 SVGIG (reference sequence). V was trimmed by 0 bases and J by 1 base, leaving 4 bases between them. The CDR3 consists of 13 residues. CDR3 bases: TGTGCCTGGAGTGTACGGAGCAATCAGCCCCAGCATTTT. Translated: CAWSVRSNQPQHF.